This T cell receptor beta chain comes out of a study of read filtering for tumor transcriptome and immune sequencing. About the research overall: TCR-mapped reads were about 4.05 to 10.27 million with IR-seq versus roughly 80 to 1,300 with RNA-seq. The study, taken as a whole, reports: About four fifths of IR-seq clonotypes had one read, totaling about 4% of reads; RNA-seq: about 69% and 49%. Without single-read clonotypes, shared clonotype proportions correlated more between IR-seq and RNA-seq.

The library was built from around 0.4 ug RNA with molecular barcoded adaptors for alpha/delta and beta/gamma chains. TCRdb called the reads again in MiXCR, with one record for every CDR3 protein. The table lists about 48,000 distinct CDR3 sequences, roughly a fifth of them singletons. This clonotype was seen repeatedly, ten times or more. Its antigen is still unknown. Specimen: a population of CD138-negative cells sorted from bone marrow. The source of this sequence is a donor aged 40 or over with multiple myeloma.

CDR3 bases: TGTGCCAGCAGTCCCCCACGGGGGGGGAACACTGAAGCTTTCTTT. Amino acid sequence: CASSPPRGGNTEAFF. This rearrangement joins TRBV6-6 to TRBJ1-1; a weak D match, TRBD1 (5 bases). The CDR3 is 15 amino acids. The ends were cut back, 5 bases at V and 1 base at J, with 14 bases in the middle. The germline gives CDR1 MNHNY, CDR2 SVGAGI (reference sequence).